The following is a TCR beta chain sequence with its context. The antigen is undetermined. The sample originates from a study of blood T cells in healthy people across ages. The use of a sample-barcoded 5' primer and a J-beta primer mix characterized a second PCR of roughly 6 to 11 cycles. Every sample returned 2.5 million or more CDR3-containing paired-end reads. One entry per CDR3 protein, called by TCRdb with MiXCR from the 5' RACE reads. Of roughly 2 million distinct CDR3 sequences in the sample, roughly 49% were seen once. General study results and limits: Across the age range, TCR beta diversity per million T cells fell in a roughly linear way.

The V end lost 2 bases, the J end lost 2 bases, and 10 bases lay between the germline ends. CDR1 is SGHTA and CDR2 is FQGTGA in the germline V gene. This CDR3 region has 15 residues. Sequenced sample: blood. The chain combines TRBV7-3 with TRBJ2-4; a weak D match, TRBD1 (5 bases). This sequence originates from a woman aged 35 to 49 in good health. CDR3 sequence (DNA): TGTGCCAGCAGCTTATCCCCAGGGACCAAAAACATTCAGTACTTC. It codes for CASSLSPGTKNIQYF. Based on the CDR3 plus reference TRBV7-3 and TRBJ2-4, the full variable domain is GAGVSQTPSNKVTEKGKYVELRCDPISGHTALYWYRQSLGQGPEFLIYFQGTGAADDSGLPNDRFFAVRPEGSVSTLKIQRTERGDSAVYLCASSLSPGTKNIQYFGAGTRLSVL.